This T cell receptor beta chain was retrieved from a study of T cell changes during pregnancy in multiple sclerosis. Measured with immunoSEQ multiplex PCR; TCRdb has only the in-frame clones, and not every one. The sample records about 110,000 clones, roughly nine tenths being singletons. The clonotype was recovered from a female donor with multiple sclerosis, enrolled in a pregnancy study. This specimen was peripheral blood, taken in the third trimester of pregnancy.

Written as DNA, the CDR3 is TGTGCCAGCAGTCCCGAAGGGTACAGGGGTGGGTACGAGCAGTACTTC. It yields the protein CASSPEGYRGGYEQYF. The chain employs TRBV28 and TRBJ2-7; TRBD1 aligns across 7 bases. The CDR3 is 16 residues long. Germline CDR1 MDHEN, CDR2 SYDVKM. Trimming took 5 bases from V and 4 from J; bases not matched to a gene: 14.